This TCR beta chain originates from a study of T cells in Graves' hyperthyroidism and ophthalmopathy. Overall study context: At the time of initial diagnosis and before any treatment, peripheral blood was collected. Points from the study as a whole: Ophthalmopathy could be told apart from stable hyperthyroidism with a 13 V-J model.

At least ten counts were recorded for this clonotype. Its target is not known. PBMCs were obtained from 10 ml fresh peripheral blood. Trimming removed 1 base from V and 4 bases from J; junction bases left unmatched: 4. Germline V gene lookup returns CDR1 SGHAT and CDR2 FQDESV (reference sequence). The CDR3 sequence is 16 residues long. Amplification of TCR beta CDR3 regions used RNA as the template. With the HTBI primer set, the TCR CDR3 went through a first round of RT-PCR. TCRdb re-called the multiplex PCR reads through MiXCR, storing one row per CDR3 protein. The sample shows about 720,000 distinct CDR3 sequences, roughly 20% of them seen only once.

Source material: blood. This receptor was taken from a woman aged 45 to 65 with Graves' hyperthyroidism that later progressed to Graves' ophthalmopathy. The V and J genes are TRBV11-1 and TRBJ2-1, with 10 bases lining up with TRBD2. The DNA for the CDR3 is TGTGCCAGCAGCTTAGAGGCTAGCGGGGGTTACAATGAGCAGTTCTTC. It translates to CASSLEASGGYNEQFF.